Listed here is a single T cell receptor beta chain. PCR amplification relied on 60 Vbeta primers (plus 13 Jbeta primers). Per the authors' pipeline: In a later analysis, some 10 million of approximately 80 million unique beta chains occurred in at least two donors. Data came from immunoSEQ multiplex PCR; TCRdb stores just in-frame clones and leaves some out. V, J and clone size are taken as reported in that table, and D and trimming were inferred from the DNA itself. The sample shows more than 250,000 clones, about 90% of them seen only once. The data belong to a study of cytomegalovirus exposure and HLA in healthy donors. The V and J ends lost 0 bases and 6 bases, in that order; junction bases with no gene match: 5. Germline V CDR1 and CDR2: SGHRS, YFSETQ. The CDR3 has 15 amino acids.

The rearrangement uses TRBV5-1 and TRBJ1-5, with 8 bases matching TRBD1. Sequenced sample: PBMCs. This TCR came from a young woman in good health and CMV-seronegative. The CDR3 coding sequence is TGCGCCAGCAGCTTGGCCGGGCAGGGGGCTCAGCCCCAGCATTTT. Encoded protein: CASSLAGQGAQPQHF.